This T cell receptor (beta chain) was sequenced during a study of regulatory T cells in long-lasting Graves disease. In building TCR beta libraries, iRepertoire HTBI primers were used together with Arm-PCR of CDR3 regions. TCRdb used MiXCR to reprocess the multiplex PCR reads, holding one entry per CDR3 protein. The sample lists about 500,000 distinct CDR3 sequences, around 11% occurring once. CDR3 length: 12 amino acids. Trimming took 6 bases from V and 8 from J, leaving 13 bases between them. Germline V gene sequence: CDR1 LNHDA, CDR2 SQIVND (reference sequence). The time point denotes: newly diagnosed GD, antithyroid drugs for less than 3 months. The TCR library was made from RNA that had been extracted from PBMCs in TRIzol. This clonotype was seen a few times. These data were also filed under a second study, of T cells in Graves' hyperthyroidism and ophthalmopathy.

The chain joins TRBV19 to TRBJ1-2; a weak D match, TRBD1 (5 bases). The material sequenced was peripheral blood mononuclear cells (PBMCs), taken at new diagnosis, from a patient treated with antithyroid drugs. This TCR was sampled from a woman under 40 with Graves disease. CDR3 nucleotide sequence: TGTGCCAGTAGAATCGGGAGGGGAGGCTACACCTTC. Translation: CASRIGRGGYTF. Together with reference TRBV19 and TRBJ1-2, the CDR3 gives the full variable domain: DGGITQSPKYLFRKEGQNVTLSCEQNLNHDAMYWYRQDPGQGLRLIYYSQIVNDFQKGDIAEGYSVSREKKESFPLTVTSAQKNPTAFYLCASRIGRGGYTFGSGTRLTVV.